This paragraph covers one T cell receptor (beta chain) sequence. This specimen belongs to a study of identical twins. Template switching supplied a universal primer site; unique molecular identifiers were carried on the cDNA. TCRdb passed the 5' RACE reads through MiXCR, listing each CDR3 protein once. The sample records about 430,000 distinct CDR3 sequences, roughly 20% being singletons. Sequenced sample: naive T cells sorted from blood. The sequence derives from a man aged 50 to 60 in good health.

The CDR3: CASQQIADTQYF. The CDR3 DNA reads TGTGCCAGCCAACAAATAGCCGATACGCAGTATTTT. This chain links TRBV7-8 with TRBJ2-3; D is uncertain. This CDR3 region has 12 residues. Looked up from germline, CDR1 is SGHVS and CDR2 is FQNEAQ. V gave up 8 bases and J gave up 6 bases, with 12 bases separating them.